This TCR beta chain was sequenced for a study of spatial heterogeneity in lung cancer. Only a few counts were recorded for this clonotype. TCRdb recomputed calls from the 5' RACE reads with MiXCR, one row per CDR3 protein. The profile shows around 120,000 distinct CDR3 sequences, over 9% of them singletons. The time point is: blood at routine non-recurrence follow-up after resection. Frozen PBMC, nontumor lung or tumor provided whole RNA, which was sequenced unsorted. This CDR3 contains 16 residues. Per the germline V gene, CDR1 is SQVTM and CDR2 is ANQGSEA. Deletions cut 3 bases from V and 2 bases from J, with 18 bases between.

The rearrangement uses TRBV29-1 and TRBJ2-3, with a weak D call TRBD2 (5 bases). Sample: PBMCs, taken at follow-up. The receptor's source is a male donor with early-stage non-small cell lung cancer. The CDR3 sequence: CSVDGAHVGVTDTQYF. The CDR3 DNA is TGCAGCGTTGACGGTGCGCATGTGGGAGTCACAGATACGCAGTATTTT.